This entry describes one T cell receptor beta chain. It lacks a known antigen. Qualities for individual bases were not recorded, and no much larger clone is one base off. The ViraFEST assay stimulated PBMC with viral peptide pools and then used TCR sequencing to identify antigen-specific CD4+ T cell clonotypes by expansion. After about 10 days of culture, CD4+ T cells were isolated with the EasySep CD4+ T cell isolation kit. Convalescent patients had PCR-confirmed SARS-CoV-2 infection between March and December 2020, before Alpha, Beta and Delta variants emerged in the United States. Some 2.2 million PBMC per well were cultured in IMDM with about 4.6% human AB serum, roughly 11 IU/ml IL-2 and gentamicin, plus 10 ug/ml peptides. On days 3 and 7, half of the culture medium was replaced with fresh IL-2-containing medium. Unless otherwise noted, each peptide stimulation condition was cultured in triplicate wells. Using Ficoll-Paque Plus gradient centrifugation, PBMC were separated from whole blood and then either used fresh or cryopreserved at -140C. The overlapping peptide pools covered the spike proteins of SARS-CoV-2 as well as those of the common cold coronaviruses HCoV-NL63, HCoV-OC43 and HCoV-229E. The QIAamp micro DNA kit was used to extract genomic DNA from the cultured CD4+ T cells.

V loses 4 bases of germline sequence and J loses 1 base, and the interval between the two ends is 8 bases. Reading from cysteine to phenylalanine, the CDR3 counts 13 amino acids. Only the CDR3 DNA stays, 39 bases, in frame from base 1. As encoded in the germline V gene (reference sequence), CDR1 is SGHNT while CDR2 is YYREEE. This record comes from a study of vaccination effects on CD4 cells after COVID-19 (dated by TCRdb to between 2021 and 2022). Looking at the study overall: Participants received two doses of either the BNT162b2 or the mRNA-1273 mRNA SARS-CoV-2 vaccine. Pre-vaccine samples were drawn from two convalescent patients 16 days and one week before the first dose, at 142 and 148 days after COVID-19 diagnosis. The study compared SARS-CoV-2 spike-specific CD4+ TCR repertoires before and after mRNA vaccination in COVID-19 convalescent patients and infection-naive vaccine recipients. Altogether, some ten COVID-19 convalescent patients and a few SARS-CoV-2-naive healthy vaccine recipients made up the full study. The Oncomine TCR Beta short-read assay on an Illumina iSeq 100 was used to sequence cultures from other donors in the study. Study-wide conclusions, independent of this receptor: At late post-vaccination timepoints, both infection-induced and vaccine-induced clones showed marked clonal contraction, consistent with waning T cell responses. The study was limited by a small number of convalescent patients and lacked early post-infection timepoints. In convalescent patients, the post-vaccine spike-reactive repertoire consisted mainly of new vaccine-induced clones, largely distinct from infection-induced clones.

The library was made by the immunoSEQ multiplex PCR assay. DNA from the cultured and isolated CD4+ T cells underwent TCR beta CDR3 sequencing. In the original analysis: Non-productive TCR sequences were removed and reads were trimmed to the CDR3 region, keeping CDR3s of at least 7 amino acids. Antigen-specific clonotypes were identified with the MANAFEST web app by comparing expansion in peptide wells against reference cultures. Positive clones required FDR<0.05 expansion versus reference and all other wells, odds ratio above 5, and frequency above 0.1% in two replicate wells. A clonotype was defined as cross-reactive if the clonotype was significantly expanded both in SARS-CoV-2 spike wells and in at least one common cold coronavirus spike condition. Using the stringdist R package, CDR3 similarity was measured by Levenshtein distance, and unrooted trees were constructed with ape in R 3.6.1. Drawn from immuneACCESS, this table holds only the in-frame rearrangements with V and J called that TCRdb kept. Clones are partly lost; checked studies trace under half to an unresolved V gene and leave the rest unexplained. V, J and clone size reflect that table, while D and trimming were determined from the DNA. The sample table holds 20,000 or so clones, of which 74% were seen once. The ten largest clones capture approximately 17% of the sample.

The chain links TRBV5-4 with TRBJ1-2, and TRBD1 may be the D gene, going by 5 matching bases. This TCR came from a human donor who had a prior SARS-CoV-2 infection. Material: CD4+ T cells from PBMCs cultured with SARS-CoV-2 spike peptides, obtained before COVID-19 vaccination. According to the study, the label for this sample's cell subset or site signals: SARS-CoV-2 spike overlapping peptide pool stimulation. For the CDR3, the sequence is CASSPDSNYGYTF. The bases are TGTGCCAGCAGCCCCGACAGTAACTATGGCTACACCTTC.